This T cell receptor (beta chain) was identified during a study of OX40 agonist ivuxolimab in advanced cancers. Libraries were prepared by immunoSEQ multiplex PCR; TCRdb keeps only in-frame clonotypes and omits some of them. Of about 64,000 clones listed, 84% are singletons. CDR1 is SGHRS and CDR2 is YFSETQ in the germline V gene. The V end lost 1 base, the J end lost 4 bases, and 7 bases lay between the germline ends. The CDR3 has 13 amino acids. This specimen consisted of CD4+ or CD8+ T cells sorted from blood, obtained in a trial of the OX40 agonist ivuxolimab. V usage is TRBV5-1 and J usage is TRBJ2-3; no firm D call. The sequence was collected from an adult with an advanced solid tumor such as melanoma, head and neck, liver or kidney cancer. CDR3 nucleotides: TGCGCCAGCAGCTTGCCTAGTTCAGATACGCAGTATTTT. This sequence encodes CASSLPSSDTQYF.